These T cell receptor beta chains were read from a single sample in a study of T cell responses to AZD1222 COVID-19 vaccine. Profiled with immunoSEQ multiplex PCR; TCRdb holds only in-frame clones, not every one. Among roughly 130,000 clones listed, 80% to 90% were seen once. The sequences come from peripheral blood, collected on day 0 of AZD1222 vaccination. These TCRs come from an adult in good health. The CDR3 runs from the conserved cysteine through the conserved F or W. The D gene is left open where the match is weak. Expanded clones are given a class, and other clones once, few, many or no size at all.

TRBJ2-7	.	.	14	TRBV6-5	CASRGATSSYEQYF	TGTGCCAGCAGAGGCGCAACGAGCTCCTACGAGCAGTACTTC
TRBJ2-7	.	TRBD2	15	TRBV7-2	CASSPLADGPYEQYF	TGTGCCAGCAGTCCTCTAGCGGATGGACCCTACGAGCAGTACTTC
TRBJ2-3	.	.	12	TRBV3-1/TRBV3-2	CASSQLSGGQYF	TGTGCCAGCAGCCAACTTTCTGGGGGGCAGTATTTT
TRBJ2-5	.	TRBD2	16	TRBV5-1	CASRPTGLAVQETQYF	TGCGCCAGCAGGCCGACGGGGCTAGCGGTACAAGAGACCCAGTACTTC
TRBJ2-7	.	.	15	TRBV9	CASSVGGAVRNEQYF	TGTGCCAGCAGCGTAGGGGGGGCGGTTCGCAACGAGCAGTACTTC
TRBJ2-2	.	TRBD1	17	TRBV7-9	CASSLVSGRGRAGELFF	TGTGCCAGCAGCTTAGTCTCGGGAAGGGGGCGCGCCGGGGAGCTGTTTTTT
TRBJ1-6	medium-sized	.	14	TRBV2	CASSRNLRDSPLHF	TGTGCCAGCAGTAGGAATTTACGCGATTCACCCCTCCACTTT
TRBJ2-7	.	.	12	TRBV30	CACLLAGYEQYF	TGTGCCTGCCTATTGGCAGGGTACGAGCAGTACTTC
TRBJ1-6	.	TRBD1	16	TRBV4-3	CASSQDPTGYNSPLHF	TGCGCCAGCAGCCAAGATCCGACAGGGTATAATTCACCCCTCCACTTT
TRBJ1-5	.	.	13	TRBV3-1/TRBV3-2	CASSQDRDQPQHF	TGTGCCAGCAGCCAAGACAGGGATCAGCCCCAGCATTTT
TRBJ1-2	.	.	12	TRBV2	CASGPGIYGYTF	TGTGCCTCTGGGCCGGGGATCTATGGCTACACCTTC
TRBJ1-5	.	.	14	TRBV27	CASSPFPSNQPQHF	TGTGCCAGCAGTCCGTTTCCTAGCAATCAGCCCCAGCATTTT
TRBJ2-3	.	.	14	TRBV7-9	CASSYGPPADTQYF	TGTGCCAGCAGCTACGGACCTCCGGCGGATACGCAGTATTTT
TRBJ1-1	.	TRBD1	11	TRBV10-3	CAIGTGTEAFF	TGTGCCATCGGGACAGGGACTGAAGCTTTCTTT
TRBJ2-7	.	TRBD2	13	TRBV12-3/TRBV12-4	CATRATSGGVEYF	TGTGCCACCCGCGCGACTAGCGGGGGCGTTGAGTACTTC
TRBJ1-4	.	TRBD1	15	TRBV18	CASSGSRGDNEKLFF	TGTGCCAGCTCTGGCAGCAGGGGGGATAATGAAAAACTGTTTTTT
TRBJ2-3	once	.	12	TRBV6-6	CASSLNPDTQYF	TGTGCCAGCAGTCTCAATCCAGATACGCAGTATTTT
TRBJ1-2	.	TRBD1	14	TRBV27	CASSPNPGQGSYTF	TGTGCCAGCAGTCCAAACCCGGGACAGGGGAGCTACACCTTC
TRBJ2-2	.	.	17	TRBV5-1	CASSLIGWGADTGELFF	TGCGCCAGCAGCTTGATTGGGTGGGGCGCGGACACCGGGGAGCTGTTTTTT
TRBJ2-3	.	TRBD2	15	TRBV3-1/TRBV3-2	CASSGGTSETDTQYF	TGTGCCAGCAGCGGTGGGACTAGCGAGACAGATACGCAGTATTTT
TRBJ2-3	.	TRBD2	16	TRBV18	CASSPGRGGRTDTQYF	TGTGCCAGCTCACCGGGGCGCGGGGGTCGCACAGATACGCAGTATTTT
TRBJ1-5	.	TRBD1	14	TRBV6-2/TRBV6-3	CASSSRQGAQPQHF	TGTGCCAGCAGTTCCCGACAGGGGGCTCAGCCCCAGCATTTT
TRBJ1-2	.	.	13	TRBV5-1	CASSPMSGNGYTF	TGCGCCAGCAGCCCAATGTCGGGAAATGGCTACACCTTC
TRBJ2-1	.	.	12	TRBV21-1	CASSPPHFEQFF	TGTGCCAGCAGCCCCCCTCACTTCGAGCAGTTCTTC
TRBJ2-7	.	TRBD1	14	TRBV28	CASSLLGQSYEQYF	TGTGCCAGCAGTTTGCTGGGACAGTCCTACGAGCAGTACTTC
TRBJ2-7	.	.	11	TRBV10-3	CAIKETYEQYF	TGTGCCATCAAAGAAACCTACGAGCAGTACTTC
TRBJ1-1	.	.	13	TRBV29-1	CSVEGRAAGGAFF	TGCAGCGTTGAAGGCAGGGCCGCTGGAGGGGCTTTCTTT
TRBJ1-2	.	TRBD1	15	TRBV7-2	CASSLGTGSNYGYTF	TGTGCCAGCAGCTTAGGGACAGGGAGTAACTATGGCTACACCTTC
TRBJ2-3	.	TRBD2	16	TRBV2	CASSPERGGLTDTQYF	TGTGCCAGCAGTCCCGAGCGGGGGGGCCTCACAGATACGCAGTATTTT
TRBJ1-2	.	TRBD1	15	TRBV6-5	CASIPLIGQDYGYTF	TGTGCCAGCATTCCACTAATCGGACAGGACTATGGCTACACCTTC
TRBJ1-6	.	.	17	TRBV4-3	CASSQEKWSSYNSPLHF	TGCGCCAGCAGCCAAGAGAAGTGGAGCTCCTATAATTCACCCCTCCACTTT
TRBJ1-4	.	TRBD1	13	TRBV5-5	CASSLGQPGQLFF	TGTGCCAGCAGCTTGGGTCAACCGGGACAGCTGTTTTTT
TRBJ2-7	.	TRBD1	14	TRBV6-1	CASSETSDRGEQYF	TGTGCCAGCAGTGAAACCTCGGACAGGGGCGAGCAGTACTTC
TRBJ2-7	few	.	13	TRBV7-3	CASSFLGSGEQYF	TGTGCCAGCAGCTTTTTAGGGAGCGGCGAGCAGTACTTC
TRBJ2-7	.	.	12	TRBV5-4	CASSPSSGEQYF	TGTGCCAGCAGCCCCTCCTCGGGTGAGCAGTACTTC
TRBJ1-2	.	.	11	TRBV30	CASKRGGGYTF	TGTGCCTCCAAACGGGGGGGTGGCTACACCTTC
TRBJ1-2	.	.	13	TRBV7-8	CASSLVRNYGYTF	TGTGCCAGCAGCTTGGTCCGGAACTATGGCTACACCTTC
TRBJ2-3	.	.	16	TRBV29-1	CSVETLPGGPTDTQYF	TGCAGCGTTGAAACCCTTCCGGGGGGCCCCACAGATACGCAGTATTTT
TRBJ1-3	.	.	18	TRBV6-1	CASSEAISRLYLGNTIYF	TGTGCCAGCAGTGAAGCCATCTCCAGGCTCTACCTTGGAAACACCATATATTTT
TRBJ2-3	.	TRBD2	16	TRBV18	CASSPRGGAGADTQYF	TGTGCCAGCTCACCACGCGGGGGGGCCGGGGCAGATACGCAGTATTTT
TRBJ1-2	.	.	15	TRBV7-6	CASSLNPAGNYGYTF	TGTGCCAGCAGCTTAAACCCAGCAGGGAACTATGGCTACACCTTC
TRBJ2-7	.	TRBD1	12	TRBV12-3/TRBV12-4	CASGTGKNEQYF	TGTGCCAGCGGGACAGGGAAAAACGAGCAGTACTTC
TRBJ2-3	.	.	15	TRBV5-5	CASSPESSLADTQYF	TGTGCCAGCAGCCCGGAGTCCTCTCTAGCAGATACGCAGTATTTT
TRBJ2-3	once	TRBD2	13	TRBV7-6	CASSHGGVDTQYF	TGTGCCAGCAGCCACGGGGGGGTCGATACGCAGTATTTT
TRBJ2-5	.	TRBD2	16	TRBV13	CASSSRLAGGGETQYF	TGTGCCAGCAGCTCCCGACTAGCGGGAGGTGGTGAGACCCAGTACTTC
TRBJ1-6	.	.	15	TRBV4-2	CASSQGGAAPSPLHF	TGTGCCAGCAGCCAAGGGGGGGCAGCTCCTTCACCCCTCCACTTT